This T cell receptor (beta chain) was documented in a study of T cell responses to AZD1222 COVID-19 vaccine. About this clone: Antigen specificity is unknown.

Profiled with immunoSEQ multiplex PCR; TCRdb holds only in-frame clones, not every one. Altogether over 100,000 clones are present, around 90% being singletons, with the ten largest covering less than 9.5%. The CDR3 is made up of 11 amino acids. V lost 6 bases to trimming and J lost 6 bases, with 5 bases between them. The germline CDR1 and CDR2 sequences are SNHLY and FYNNEI. Study results and caveats: Baseline serology detected seropositivity in only six AZD1222 recipients. The repertoires were collected only after the peak T cell response.

This sequence originates from an adult in good health. The source was peripheral blood, collected on day 0 of AZD1222 vaccination. The V gene is TRBV2, the J gene TRBJ2-2; no clear D. The CDR3 DNA is TGTGCCAGCAGCGGTGCCGGGGAGCTGTTTTTT. Translation gives CASSGAGELFF.